Listed below are T cell receptor beta chains from one sample, sequenced in a study of blood T cell repertoires in COVID-19. Profiled with immunoSEQ multiplex PCR; TCRdb holds only in-frame clones, not every one. The sample consists of about 150,000 clones, 87% of them appearing once. Sequenced material: peripheral blood. The receptor source for this set is a man between 45 and 60 years old with active COVID-19. Each CDR3 is given without its conserved first and last residue. Each record gives: V gene, CDR3 protein.

>TRBV5-1
ASSFVVGGGQYTGELF
>TRBV9
ASSVVGQGRGNEQF
>TRBV7-9
ASSVSGGRDEQF
>TRBV7-2
ASNNRGYGYT
>TRBV13
ASKEGGTHAYGYT
>TRBV29-1
SVEDRRRPLNTEAF
>TRBV6-2/TRBV6-3
ASSYNPGGPGDEQF
>TRBV7-3
ASSLGAEQF
>TRBV7-9
ASGDRGGYT
>TRBV6-5
ASRLGQGASYEQY
>TRBV19
ASSMALRENTEAF
>TRBV30
AWSGAGGEAF
>TRBV5-1
ASSLGQGFRLTEAF
>TRBV30
AWSVLELAF
>TRBV7-9
ASSRGQGAAGANVLT
>TRBV6-4
ASSDRATGGDEQF
>TRBV16
ASSQFSSWGTAERPQH
>TRBV14
ASSRGVPGRNTIY
>TRBV6-5
ASTWGRANTEAF
>TRBV5-1
ASSLGTVQETQY
>TRBV7-2
ASSLAGPSSHEQY
>TRBV15
ATSTGSGGTGELF
>TRBV7-2
ASSRTGGEQY
>TRBV4-2
ASSQASRGTNEKLF
>TRBV7-2
ASSFRQGGVGNTIY
>TRBV12-5
ASGGGMGQGNTEAF
>TRBV5-6
ASRGGSSSGNTIY
>TRBV4-3
ASSQLIGGVGTGELF
>TRBV5-1
ASSLSPGSYEQY
>TRBV24-1
ATSESGLADALRETQY
>TRBV20-1
SASGDRPNTEAF
>TRBV2
ASSPGPVPEKLF
>TRBV6-5
ASSPGLAGRETQY
>TRBV21-1
ASPTSGGGNEQF
>TRBV14
ASSQDTFRVIGGTDTQY
>TRBV6-6
ASRPPGTGVIYGYT
>TRBV5-8
ASSWPTGVTPGELF
>TRBV5-6
ASSLEQLMRRSYEQY
>TRBV19
ASKFRDSNQPQH
>TRBV11-3
ASSRQYNEQF
>TRBV12-2
ASRLERGHGTDTQY
>TRBV6-2/TRBV6-3
ASSRQGTGANVLT
>TRBV7-2
ASSLARTGWPTEAF
>TRBV19
ASIPDRGIGNTIY
>TRBV5-1
ASSPQGLYGELF
>TRBV29-1
SVGTRQVNTEAF